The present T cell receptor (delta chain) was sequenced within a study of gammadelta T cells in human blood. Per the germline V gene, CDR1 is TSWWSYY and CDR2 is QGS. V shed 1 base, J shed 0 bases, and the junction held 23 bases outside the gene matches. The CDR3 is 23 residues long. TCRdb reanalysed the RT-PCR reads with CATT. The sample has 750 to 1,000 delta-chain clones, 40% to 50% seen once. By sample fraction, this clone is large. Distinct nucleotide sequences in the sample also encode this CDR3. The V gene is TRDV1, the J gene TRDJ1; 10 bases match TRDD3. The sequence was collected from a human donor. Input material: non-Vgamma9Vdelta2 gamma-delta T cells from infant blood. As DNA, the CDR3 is TGTGCTCTTGGGGAACGGCCTTCCTCACGTACTGGGGGATCGCTACAATACACCGATAAACTCATCTTT. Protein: CALGERPSSRTGGSLQYTDKLIF.